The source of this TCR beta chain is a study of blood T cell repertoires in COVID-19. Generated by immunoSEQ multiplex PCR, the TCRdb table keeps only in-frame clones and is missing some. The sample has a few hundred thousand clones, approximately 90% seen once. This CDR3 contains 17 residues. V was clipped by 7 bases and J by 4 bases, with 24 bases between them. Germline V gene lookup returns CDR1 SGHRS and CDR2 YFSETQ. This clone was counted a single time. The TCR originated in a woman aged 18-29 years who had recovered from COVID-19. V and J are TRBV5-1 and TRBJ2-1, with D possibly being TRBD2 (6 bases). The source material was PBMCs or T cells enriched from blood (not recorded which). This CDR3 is CASRLGGSFGAYNEQFF. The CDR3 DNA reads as TGCGCCAGCCGCCTCGGGGGAAGCTTCGGCGCGTACAATGAGCAGTTCTTC.